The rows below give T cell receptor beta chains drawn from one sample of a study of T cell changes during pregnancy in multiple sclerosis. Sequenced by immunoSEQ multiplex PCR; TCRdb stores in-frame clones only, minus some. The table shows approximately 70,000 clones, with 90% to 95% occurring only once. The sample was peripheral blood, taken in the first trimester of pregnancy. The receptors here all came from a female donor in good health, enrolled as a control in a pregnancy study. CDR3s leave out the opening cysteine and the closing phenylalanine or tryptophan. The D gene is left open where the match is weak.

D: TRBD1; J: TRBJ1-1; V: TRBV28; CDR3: ASSLGRGRTEAF
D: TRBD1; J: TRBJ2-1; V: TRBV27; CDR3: ASSGTGVSEQF
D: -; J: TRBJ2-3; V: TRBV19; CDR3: ASSIDEVTPQY
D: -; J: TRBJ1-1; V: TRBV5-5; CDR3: ASSLGGGTNTEAF
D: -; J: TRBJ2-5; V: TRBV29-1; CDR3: SYNRDPQETQY
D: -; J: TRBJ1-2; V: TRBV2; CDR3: ASRGGGGGYT
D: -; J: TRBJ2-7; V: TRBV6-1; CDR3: ASSEGLRISSYEQY
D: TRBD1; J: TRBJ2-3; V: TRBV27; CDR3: ASSLDRGADTQY
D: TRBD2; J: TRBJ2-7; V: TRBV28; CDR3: ASSGLAPPYEQY
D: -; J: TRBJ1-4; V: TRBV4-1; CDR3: ASSLRGEKLF
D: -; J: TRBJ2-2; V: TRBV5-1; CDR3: ASSLGQTLTGELF
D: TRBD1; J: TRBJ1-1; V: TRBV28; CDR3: ASRPTDRGPTEAF
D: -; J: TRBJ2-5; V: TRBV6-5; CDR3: ASSYAPPGTLETQY
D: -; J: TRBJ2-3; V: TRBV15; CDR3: ATSRERGTDTQY
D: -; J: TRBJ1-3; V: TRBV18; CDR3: ASSPLSRGLSGNTIY
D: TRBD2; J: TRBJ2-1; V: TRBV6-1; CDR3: ASRLLAGHNEQF
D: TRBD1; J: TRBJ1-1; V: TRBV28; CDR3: ASSLYPGQGSTEAF
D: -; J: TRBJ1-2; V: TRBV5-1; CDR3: ASSLRGWNGYT
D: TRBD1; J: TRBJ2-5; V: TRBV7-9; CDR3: ASRLDRGRETQY
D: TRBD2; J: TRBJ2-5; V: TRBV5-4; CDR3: ASSLELAGVQETQY
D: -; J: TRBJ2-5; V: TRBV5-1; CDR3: ASSPYQETQY
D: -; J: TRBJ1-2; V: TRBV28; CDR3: ASSFGSPNYGYT
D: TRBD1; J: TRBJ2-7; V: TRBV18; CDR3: ASSPNRGNSYEQY
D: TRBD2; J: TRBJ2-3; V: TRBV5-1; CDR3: ASSLDVSGSLNTQY
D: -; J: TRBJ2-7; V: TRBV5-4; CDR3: ASSPEAGSYEQY
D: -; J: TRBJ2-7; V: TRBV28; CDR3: ASSTTYEQY
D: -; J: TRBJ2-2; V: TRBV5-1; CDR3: ASTGITNTGELF
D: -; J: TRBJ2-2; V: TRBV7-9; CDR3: ASSLSFQDTGELF
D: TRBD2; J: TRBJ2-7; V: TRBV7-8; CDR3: ASSLGLAIYEQY
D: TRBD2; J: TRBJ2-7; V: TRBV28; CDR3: ASGTSSYEQY
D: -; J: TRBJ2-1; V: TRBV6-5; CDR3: ASSYLSSYNEQF
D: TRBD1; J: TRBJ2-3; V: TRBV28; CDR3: ASSSWGQVSTDTQY
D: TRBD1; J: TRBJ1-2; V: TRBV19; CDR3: ASRPTGEGYGYT
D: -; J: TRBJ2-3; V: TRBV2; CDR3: ATASDSPTDTQY
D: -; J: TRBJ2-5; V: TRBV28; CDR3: ASSLGGAETQY
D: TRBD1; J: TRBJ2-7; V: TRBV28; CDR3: ASSLRQGAYEQY
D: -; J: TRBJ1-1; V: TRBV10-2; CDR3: ASSLASLNTEAF
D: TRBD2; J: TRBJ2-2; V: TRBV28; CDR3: ASSFERENTGELF
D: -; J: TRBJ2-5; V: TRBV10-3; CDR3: AISESYEGVDETQY
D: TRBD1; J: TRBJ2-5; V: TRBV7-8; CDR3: ASSYSGTGETQY
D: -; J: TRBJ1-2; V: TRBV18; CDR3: ASSPQDSHYGYT
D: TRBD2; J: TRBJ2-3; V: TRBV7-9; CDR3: ASALSGSPHGDTQY
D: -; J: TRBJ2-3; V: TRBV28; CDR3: ASSLFLGWGHGPSTDTQY